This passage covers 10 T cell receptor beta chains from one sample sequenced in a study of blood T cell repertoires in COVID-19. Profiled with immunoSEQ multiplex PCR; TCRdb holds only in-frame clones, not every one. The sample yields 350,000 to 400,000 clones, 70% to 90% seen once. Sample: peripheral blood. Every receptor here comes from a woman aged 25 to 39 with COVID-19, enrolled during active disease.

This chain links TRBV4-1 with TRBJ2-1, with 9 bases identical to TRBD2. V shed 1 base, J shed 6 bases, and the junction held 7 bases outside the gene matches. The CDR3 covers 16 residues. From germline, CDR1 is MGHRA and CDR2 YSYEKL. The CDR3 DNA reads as TGCGCCAGCAGCCAAGGGGATAGCGGGGGCCTCAATGAGCAGTTCTTC. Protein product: CASSQGDSGGLNEQFF.

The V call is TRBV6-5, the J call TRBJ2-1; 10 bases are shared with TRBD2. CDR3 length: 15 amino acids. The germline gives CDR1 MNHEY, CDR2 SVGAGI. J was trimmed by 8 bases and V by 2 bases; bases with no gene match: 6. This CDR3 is CASSYALAGDHEQFF. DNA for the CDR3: TGTGCCAGCAGTTACGCCCTAGCGGGAGATCATGAGCAGTTCTTC.

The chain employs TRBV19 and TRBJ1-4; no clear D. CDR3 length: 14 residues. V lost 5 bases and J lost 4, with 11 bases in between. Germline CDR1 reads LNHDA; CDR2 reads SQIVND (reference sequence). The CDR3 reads CASSQAVNNEKLFF. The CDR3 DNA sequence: TGTGCCAGTAGTCAAGCGGTGAATAATGAAAAACTGTTTTTT. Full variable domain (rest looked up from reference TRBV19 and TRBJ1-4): DGGITQSPKYLFRKEGQNVTLSCEQNLNHDAMYWYRQDPGQGLRLIYYSQIVNDFQKGDIAEGYSVSREKKESFPLTVTSAQKNPTAFYLCASSQAVNNEKLFFGSGTQLSVL.

The CDR3 DNA reads TGTGCCAGCAGCTTTGATCGGTTGACAGATACGCAGTATTTT. Amino acids: CASSFDRLTDTQYF. The V call is TRBV7-2, the J call TRBJ2-3; no definite D call. Per the germline V gene, CDR1 is SGHTA and CDR2 is FQGNSA. The CDR3 length is 14 residues. V was trimmed by 3 bases and J by 3 bases, leaving 10 bases between them. Full variable domain (remainder filled in from reference TRBV7-2 and TRBJ2-3): GAGVSQSPSNKVTEKGKDVELRCDPISGHTALYWYRQSLGQGLEFLIYFQGNSAPDKSGLPSDRFSAERTGGSVSTLTIQRTQQEDSAVYLCASSFDRLTDTQYFGPGTRLTVL.

The CDR3 DNA sequence: TGTGCCAGCAGCCCAACTAGCACGCATACGCAGTATTTT. Translated: CASSPTSTHTQYF. V usage is TRBV7-2 and J usage is TRBJ2-3; tentatively, D is TRBD2 (6 bases). Germline V lookup: CDR1 SGHTA, CDR2 FQGNSA. This CDR3 comprises 13 residues. V was shortened by 5 bases and J by 7 bases, with 13 bases between the two germline ends.

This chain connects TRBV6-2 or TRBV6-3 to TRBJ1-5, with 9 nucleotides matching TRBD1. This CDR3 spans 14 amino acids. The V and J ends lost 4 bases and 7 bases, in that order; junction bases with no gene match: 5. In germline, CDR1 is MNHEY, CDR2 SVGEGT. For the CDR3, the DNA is TGTGCCAGCAGTTCGTTTGGACAGGGGCAGCCCCAGCATTTT. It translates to CASSSFGQGQPQHF.

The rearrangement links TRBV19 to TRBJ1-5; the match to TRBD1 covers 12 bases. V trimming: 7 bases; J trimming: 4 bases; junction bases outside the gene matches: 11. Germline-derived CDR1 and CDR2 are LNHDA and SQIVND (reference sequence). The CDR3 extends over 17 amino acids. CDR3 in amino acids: CASKGTGGVNWNQPQHF. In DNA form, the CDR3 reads TGTGCCAGTAAGGGGACAGGGGGCGTGAATTGGAATCAGCCCCAGCATTTT. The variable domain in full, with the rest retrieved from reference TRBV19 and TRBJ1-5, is DGGITQSPKYLFRKEGQNVTLSCEQNLNHDAMYWYRQDPGQGLRLIYYSQIVNDFQKGDIAEGYSVSREKKESFPLTVTSAQKNPTAFYLCASKGTGGVNWNQPQHFGDGTRLSIL.

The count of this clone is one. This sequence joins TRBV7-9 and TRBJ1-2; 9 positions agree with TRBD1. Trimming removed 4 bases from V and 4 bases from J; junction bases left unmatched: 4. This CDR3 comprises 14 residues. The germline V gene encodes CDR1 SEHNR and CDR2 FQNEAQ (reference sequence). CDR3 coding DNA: TGTGCCAGCAGCTCCTCGGACAGGGGCTATGGCTACACCTTC. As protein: CASSSSDRGYGYTF.

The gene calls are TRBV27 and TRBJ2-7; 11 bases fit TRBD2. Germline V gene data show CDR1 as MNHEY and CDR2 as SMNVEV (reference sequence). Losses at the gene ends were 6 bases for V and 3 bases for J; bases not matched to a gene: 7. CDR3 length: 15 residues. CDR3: CASSRSGTSGYEQYF. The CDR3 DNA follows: TGTGCCAGCAGCAGATCCGGGACTAGCGGCTACGAGCAGTACTTC.

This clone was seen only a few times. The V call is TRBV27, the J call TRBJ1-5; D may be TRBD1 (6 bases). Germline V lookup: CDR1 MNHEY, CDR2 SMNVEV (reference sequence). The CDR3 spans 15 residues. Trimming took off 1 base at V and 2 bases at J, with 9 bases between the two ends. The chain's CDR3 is CASSLYGGGNQPQHF. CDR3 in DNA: TGTGCCAGCAGTTTATATGGGGGCGGCAATCAGCCCCAGCATTTT.